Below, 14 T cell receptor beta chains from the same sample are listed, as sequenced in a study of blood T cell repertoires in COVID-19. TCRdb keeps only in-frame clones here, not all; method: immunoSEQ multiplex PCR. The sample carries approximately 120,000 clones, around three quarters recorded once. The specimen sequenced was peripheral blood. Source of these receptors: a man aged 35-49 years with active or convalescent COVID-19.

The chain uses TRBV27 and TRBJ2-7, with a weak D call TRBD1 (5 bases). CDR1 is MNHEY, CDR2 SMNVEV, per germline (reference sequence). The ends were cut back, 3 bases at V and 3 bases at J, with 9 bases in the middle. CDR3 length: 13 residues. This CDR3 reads CASSFTGGYEQYF. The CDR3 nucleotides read TGTGCCAGCAGTTTTACAGGCGGCTACGAGCAGTACTTC.

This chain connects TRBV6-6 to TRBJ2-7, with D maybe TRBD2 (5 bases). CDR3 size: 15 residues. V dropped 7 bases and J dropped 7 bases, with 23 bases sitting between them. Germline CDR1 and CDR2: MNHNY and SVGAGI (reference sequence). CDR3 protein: CASTGSLTGEGEQYF. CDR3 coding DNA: TGTGCCAGCACCGGGTCCTTGACCGGGGAAGGAGAGCAGTACTTC.

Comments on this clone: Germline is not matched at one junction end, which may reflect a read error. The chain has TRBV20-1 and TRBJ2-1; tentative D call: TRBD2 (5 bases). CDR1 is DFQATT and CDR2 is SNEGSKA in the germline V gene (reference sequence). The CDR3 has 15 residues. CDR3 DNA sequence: TGCAGTGCTAGTTATGGCGGGTTTAGGTACAGTGAGCAGTTCTTC. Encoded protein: CSASYGGFRYSEQFF.

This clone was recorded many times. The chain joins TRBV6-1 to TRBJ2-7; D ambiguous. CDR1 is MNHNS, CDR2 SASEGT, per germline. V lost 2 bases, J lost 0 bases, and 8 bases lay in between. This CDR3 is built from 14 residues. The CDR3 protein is CASSESPSSYEQYF. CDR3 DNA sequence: TGTGCCAGCAGTGAATCTCCCAGCTCCTACGAGCAGTACTTC.

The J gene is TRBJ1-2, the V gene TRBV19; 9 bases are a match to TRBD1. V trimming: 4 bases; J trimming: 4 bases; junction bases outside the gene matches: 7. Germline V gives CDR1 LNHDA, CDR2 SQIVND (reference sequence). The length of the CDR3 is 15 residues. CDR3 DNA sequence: TGTGCCAGTAGTACACAGGGGGCCGCCCTCTATGGCTACACCTTC. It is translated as CASSTQGAALYGYTF.

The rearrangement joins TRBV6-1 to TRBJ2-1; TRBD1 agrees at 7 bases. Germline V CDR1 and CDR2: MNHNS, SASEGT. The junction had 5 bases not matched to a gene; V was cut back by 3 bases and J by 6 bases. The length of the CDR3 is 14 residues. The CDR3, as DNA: TGTGCCAGCAGTGATTGGGACAGCGGCAATGAGCAGTTCTTC. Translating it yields CASSDWDSGNEQFF.

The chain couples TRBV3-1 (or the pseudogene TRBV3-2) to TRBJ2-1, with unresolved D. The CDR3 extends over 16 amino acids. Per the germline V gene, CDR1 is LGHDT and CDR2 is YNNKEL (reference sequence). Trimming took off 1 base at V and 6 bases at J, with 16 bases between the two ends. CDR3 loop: CASSQVGGTSPNEQFF. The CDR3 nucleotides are TGTGCCAGCAGCCAAGTTGGTGGTACTTCGCCCAATGAGCAGTTCTTC.

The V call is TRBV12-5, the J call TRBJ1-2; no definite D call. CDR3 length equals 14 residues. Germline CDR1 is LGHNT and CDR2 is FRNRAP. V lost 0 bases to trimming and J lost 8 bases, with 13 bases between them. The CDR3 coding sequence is TGTGCTAGTGGTTTGGTCCCGGGTCCTGCGGGCTACACCTTC. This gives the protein CASGLVPGPAGYTF.

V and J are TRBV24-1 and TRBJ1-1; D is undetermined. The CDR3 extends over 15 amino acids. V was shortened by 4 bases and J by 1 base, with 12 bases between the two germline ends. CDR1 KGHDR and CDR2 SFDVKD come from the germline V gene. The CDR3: CATSDSSTANTEAFF. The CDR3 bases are TGTGCCACCAGTGACAGCAGTACAGCGAACACTGAAGCTTTCTTT.

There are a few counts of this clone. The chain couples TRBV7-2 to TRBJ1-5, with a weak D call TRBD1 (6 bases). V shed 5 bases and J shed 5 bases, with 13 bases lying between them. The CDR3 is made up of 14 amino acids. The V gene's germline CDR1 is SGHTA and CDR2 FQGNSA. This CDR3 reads CASSGQKGDQPQHF. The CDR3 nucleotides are TGTGCCAGCAGCGGACAGAAAGGGGATCAGCCCCAGCATTTT.

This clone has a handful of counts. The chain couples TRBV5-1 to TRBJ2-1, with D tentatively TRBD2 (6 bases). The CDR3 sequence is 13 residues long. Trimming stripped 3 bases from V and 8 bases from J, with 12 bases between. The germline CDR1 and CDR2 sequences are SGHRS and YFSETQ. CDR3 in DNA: TGCGCCAGCAGCTCACCAGGACTATATGAGCAGTTCTTC. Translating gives CASSSPGLYEQFF.

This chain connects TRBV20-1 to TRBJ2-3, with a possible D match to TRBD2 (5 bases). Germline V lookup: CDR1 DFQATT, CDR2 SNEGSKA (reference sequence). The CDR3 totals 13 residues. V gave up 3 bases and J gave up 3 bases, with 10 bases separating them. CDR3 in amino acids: CSASSGGTDTQYF. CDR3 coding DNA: TGCAGTGCTAGTTCAGGCGGGACAGATACGCAGTATTTT.

CDR3 loop: CASSLEVGRLNYNEQFF. The CDR3 nucleotides read TGTGCCAGCAGCTTAGAGGTCGGCAGGCTGAATTACAATGAGCAGTTCTTC. This rearrangement joins TRBV7-6 to TRBJ2-1, with D uncertain. Germline CDR1 and CDR2: SGHVS and FNYEAQ. Trimming removed 1 base at V and 4 bases at J, with 17 bases between. This CDR3 has 17 residues.

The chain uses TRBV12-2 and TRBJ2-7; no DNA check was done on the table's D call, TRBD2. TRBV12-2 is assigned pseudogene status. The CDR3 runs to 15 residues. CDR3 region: CASRLAPSREDEQYF. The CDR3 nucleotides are TGTGCAAGTCGCTTAGCTCCTTCCAGGGAGGACGAGCAGTACTTC.